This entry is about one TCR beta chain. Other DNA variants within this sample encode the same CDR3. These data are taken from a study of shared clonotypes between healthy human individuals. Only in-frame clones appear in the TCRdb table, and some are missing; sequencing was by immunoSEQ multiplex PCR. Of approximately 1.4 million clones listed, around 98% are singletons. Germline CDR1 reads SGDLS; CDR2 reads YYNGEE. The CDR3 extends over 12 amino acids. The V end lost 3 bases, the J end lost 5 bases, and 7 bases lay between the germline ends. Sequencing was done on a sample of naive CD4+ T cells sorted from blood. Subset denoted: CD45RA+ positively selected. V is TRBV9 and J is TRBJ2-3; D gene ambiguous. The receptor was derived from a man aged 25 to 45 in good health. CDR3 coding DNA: TGTGCCAGCAGCGCGTTGGGAGATACGCAGTATTTT. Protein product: CASSALGDTQYF.